This TCR beta chain was retrieved from a study of blood T cell repertoires in COVID-19. Study summary: From T cells, B-cell-depleted T cells, or PBMCs came the material, which was cDNA or gDNA.

The CDR3 contains 14 residues. The germline CDR1 and CDR2 sequences are SGHRS and YFSETQ. V was pared by 4 bases and J by 6 bases, with 9 bases of the junction left unmatched. In the original analysis: It was from reference gene primer amplification that nucleated cell counts were estimated. Some clones are missing from TCRdb's copy, which holds only in-frame ones; the method was immunoSEQ multiplex PCR. V, J and clone size were drawn from that table, and D and trimming were deduced from the DNA. In the table there are roughly 240,000 clones, roughly 80% of which are singletons. The specimen was peripheral blood. The receptor was derived from a man in his sixties who had recovered from COVID-19. The V gene is TRBV5-1, the J gene TRBJ1-2; TRBD1 aligns across 7 bases. The CDR3, as DNA: TGCGCCAGCAGCAAAACAGGGGTGAGCCATGGCTACACCTTC. It specifies CASSKTGVSHGYTF.